This T cell receptor (beta chain) was identified during a study of PD-1 blockade in classical Hodgkin lymphoma. Study-wide points: Complete responders' diversity at baseline resembled that of newly diagnosed patients. Underlying causes for the observed repertoire differences were not defined, possibly disease activity or prior therapy.

The time point: cycle 4 day 1 (C4D1), after 6 weeks of nivolumab. All the patients suffered relapse after autologous stem cell transplantation, and brentuximab vedotin exposure differed. Purification of CD4+ T cells from thawed PBMCs was achieved by magnetic negative selection. A note on this clone: Its cognate antigen is unknown.

The CDR3 loop spans 12 amino acids. Trimming took 0 bases from V and 4 from J, leaving 6 bases between them. Per the germline V gene, CDR1 is GTSNPN and CDR2 is SVGIG (reference sequence). TCRdb keeps only in-frame clones here, not all; method: immunoSEQ multiplex PCR. This sample has roughly 29,000 clones, with 75% to 90% found just once. This sequence originates from a human donor with classical Hodgkin lymphoma. The chain links TRBV30 to TRBJ2-5; D possibly corresponds to TRBD1 (5 bases). The sample in question was CD4+ T cells from blood, obtained before the fourth cycle of nivolumab. The CDR3 coding sequence is TGTGCCTGGAGTGTGCAGGGAGAGACCCAGTACTTC. It yields the protein CAWSVQGETQYF.